This TCR beta chain was obtained from a study of metastatic and nonmetastatic thyroid tumors. On the study more broadly: Peripheral blood and tumor or nodule samples from malignant and benign thyroid patients were compared. Points from the study as a whole: Malignant thyroid tumors reportedly exceeded benign nodules significantly in TCR beta diversity, with the difference appearing in blood and tumor.

Under the authors' procedure: In papillary thyroid cancer, a distant-metastasis classifier was built using CDR3 differences across clinicopathological groups. TCRdb called clones again from the PCR reads with MiXCR. TCRdb's processing, not the study's, gives the V and J calls here. Of roughly 6,100 clones in the sample, 25% to 35% were seen once. Comments on this clone: The antigen is not known.

The V gene's germline CDR1 is PRHDT and CDR2 FYEKMQ (reference sequence). The CDR3 runs to 17 residues. V trimming: 5 bases; J trimming: 0 bases; junction bases outside the gene matches: 6. All patients were untreated before thyroid surgery. The receptor's source is a female donor with papillary thyroid cancer or a benign thyroid nodule (not recorded which). Some clones in this sample may be carry-over from other donors' samples. Specimen: adjacent normal tissue. The chain links TRBV13 to TRBJ2-1; 11 bases line up with TRBD2. CDR3 protein: CASSRGLAVYSYNEQFF. DNA of the CDR3: TGTGCCAGCAGCCGGGGACTAGCGGTCTACTCCTACAATGAGCAGTTCTTC.